Listed below are T cell receptor beta chains from one sample, sequenced in a study of post-analysis software for immune sequencing data. TCRdb processed the PCR reads anew with MiXCR; each CDR3 protein has one entry. The sample consists of roughly 800,000 distinct CDR3 sequences, more than 45% of them appearing once. Sample: blood. The receptors were gathered from a girl aged 5-17 years with multiple sclerosis. The CDR3 runs from the conserved cysteine through the conserved F or W. Each record gives: D gene, clone size, V gene, J gene, CDR3 protein, CDR3 DNA. The D gene is left open where the match is weak. Part of the rows lack a size; the others show once, few, many or a class for expanded clones.

d_gene: NA; abundance: few; v_gene: TRBV7-2; j_gene: TRBJ1-5; CDR3aa: CASSLRMGAGQPQHF; CDR3nt: TGTGCCAGCAGCTTAAGGATGGGGGCAGGTCAGCCCCAGCATTTT
d_gene: TRBD2; abundance: NA; v_gene: TRBV3-1; j_gene: TRBJ2-1; CDR3aa: CASSSQLAFNEQFF; CDR3nt: TGTGCCAGCAGCTCCCAACTAGCGTTCAATGAGCAGTTCTTC
d_gene: TRBD1; abundance: NA; v_gene: TRBV29-1; j_gene: TRBJ2-7; CDR3aa: CSVGTGVYEQYF; CDR3nt: TGCAGCGTTGGGACAGGGGTTTACGAGCAGTACTTC
d_gene: NA; abundance: NA; v_gene: TRBV4-3; j_gene: TRBJ2-7; CDR3aa: CASSQGIQGAYEQYF; CDR3nt: TGCGCCAGCAGCCAAGGTATACAGGGAGCCTACGAGCAGTACTTC
d_gene: TRBD2; abundance: NA; v_gene: TRBV12-3/TRBV12-4; j_gene: TRBJ2-5; CDR3aa: CASLGGGRKETQYF; CDR3nt: TGTGCCAGCCTGGGCGGCGGGAGAAAGGAGACCCAGTACTTC
d_gene: TRBD1; abundance: NA; v_gene: TRBV29-1; j_gene: TRBJ1-1; CDR3aa: CSVPTTGRNTEAFF; CDR3nt: TGCAGCGTACCGACGACAGGGCGGAACACTGAAGCTTTCTTT
d_gene: TRBD1; abundance: NA; v_gene: TRBV18; j_gene: TRBJ2-4; CDR3aa: CASSLWTGNNEQYF; CDR3nt: TGTGCCAGCTCACTTTGGACAGGGAACAATGAGCAGTACTTC
d_gene: NA; abundance: NA; v_gene: TRBV20-1; j_gene: TRBJ2-5; CDR3aa: CSAPGQETQYF; CDR3nt: TGCAGTGCCCCTGGACAGGAGACCCAGTACTTC
d_gene: TRBD1; abundance: few; v_gene: TRBV12-3/TRBV12-4; j_gene: TRBJ2-7; CDR3aa: CASSLRTGGSGEQYF; CDR3nt: TGTGCCAGCAGTTTACGGACAGGGGGCAGCGGCGAGCAGTACTTC
d_gene: NA; abundance: NA; v_gene: TRBV18; j_gene: TRBJ2-7; CDR3aa: CASSPHPLYEQYF; CDR3nt: TGTGCCAGCTCCCCTCATCCACTCTACGAGCAGTACTTC
d_gene: NA; abundance: NA; v_gene: TRBV7-9; j_gene: TRBJ2-7; CDR3aa: CASSSGPLFGYEQYF; CDR3nt: TGTGCCAGCAGCTCCGGACCGTTATTTGGTTACGAGCAGTACTTC
d_gene: TRBD2; abundance: NA; v_gene: TRBV4-3; j_gene: TRBJ2-3; CDR3aa: CASSQGVSGTGDTQYF; CDR3nt: TGCGCCAGCAGCCAAGGGGTTAGCGGGACGGGAGATACGCAGTATTTT
d_gene: NA; abundance: NA; v_gene: TRBV4-1; j_gene: TRBJ2-7; CDR3aa: CASSQVLTPSSYEQYF; CDR3nt: TGCGCCAGCAGCCAAGTTCTCACGCCCAGCTCCTACGAGCAGTACTTC
d_gene: NA; abundance: NA; v_gene: TRBV6-6; j_gene: TRBJ1-1; CDR3aa: CASRSPKIQGTEAFF; CDR3nt: TGTGCCAGCAGATCCCCGAAGATACAGGGAACTGAAGCTTTCTTT
d_gene: TRBD1; abundance: NA; v_gene: TRBV6-5; j_gene: TRBJ1-5; CDR3aa: CASSYRDRVNQPQHF; CDR3nt: TGTGCCAGCAGTTACCGCGACAGGGTCAATCAGCCCCAGCATTTT
d_gene: NA; abundance: once; v_gene: TRBV7-2; j_gene: TRBJ2-1; CDR3aa: CASSLEAHSYNEQFF; CDR3nt: TGTGCCAGCAGCTTAGAAGCCCACTCCTACAATGAGCAGTTCTTC
d_gene: NA; abundance: NA; v_gene: TRBV28; j_gene: TRBJ2-7; CDR3aa: CASSLSALVGEQYF; CDR3nt: TGTGCCAGCAGTTTGAGCGCCCTAGTGGGGGAGCAGTACTTC
d_gene: NA; abundance: few; v_gene: TRBV6-5; j_gene: TRBJ2-7; CDR3aa: CASSGARTAYEQYF; CDR3nt: TGTGCCAGCAGTGGTGCTAGGACAGCTTACGAGCAGTACTTC
d_gene: TRBD1; abundance: many; v_gene: TRBV6-6; j_gene: TRBJ2-4; CDR3aa: CASSHDRGERNIQYF; CDR3nt: TGTGCCAGCAGTCACGACAGGGGGGAGCGAAACATTCAGTACTTC
d_gene: TRBD2; abundance: few; v_gene: TRBV24-1; j_gene: TRBJ2-5; CDR3aa: CATSVAGAPETQYF; CDR3nt: TGTGCCACCAGTGTGGCGGGAGCCCCAGAGACCCAGTACTTC
d_gene: NA; abundance: few; v_gene: TRBV7-3; j_gene: TRBJ2-5; CDR3aa: CASSLTPGETQYF; CDR3nt: TGTGCCAGCAGCTTAACCCCCGGCGAGACCCAGTACTTC
d_gene: TRBD2; abundance: NA; v_gene: TRBV20-1; j_gene: TRBJ2-7; CDR3aa: CSAPSGGSYEQYF; CDR3nt: TGCAGTGCGCCCTCGGGGGGGTCCTACGAGCAGTACTTC
d_gene: TRBD2; abundance: NA; v_gene: TRBV20-1; j_gene: TRBJ2-5; CDR3aa: CSASAASSGLRETQYF; CDR3nt: TGCAGTGCTTCCGCGGCGTCTAGCGGTTTGCGGGAGACCCAGTACTTC
d_gene: NA; abundance: few; v_gene: TRBV7-9; j_gene: TRBJ2-3; CDR3aa: CASSPIPGTQYF; CDR3nt: TGTGCCAGCAGTCCAATCCCCGGTACGCAGTATTTT
d_gene: NA; abundance: NA; v_gene: TRBV7-2; j_gene: TRBJ2-1; CDR3aa: CASSFGVPQVFEQFF; CDR3nt: TGTGCCAGCAGCTTTGGTGTTCCCCAGGTGTTTGAGCAGTTCTTC
d_gene: NA; abundance: few; v_gene: TRBV4-1; j_gene: TRBJ1-2; CDR3aa: CASSQPSTQGVYGYTF; CDR3nt: TGCGCCAGCAGCCAACCGTCCACACAGGGTGTTTATGGCTACACCTTC
d_gene: TRBD2; abundance: NA; v_gene: TRBV3-1; j_gene: TRBJ2-1; CDR3aa: CASSQVVRLSGRPGEQFF; CDR3nt: TGTGCCAGCAGCCAAGTTGTCCGGCTTAGCGGGAGGCCGGGTGAGCAGTTCTTC
d_gene: NA; abundance: once; v_gene: TRBV6-6; j_gene: TRBJ2-7; CDR3aa: CASSSQRENYEQYF; CDR3nt: TGTGCCAGCAGTTCCCAAAGGGAGAACTACGAGCAGTACTTC
d_gene: NA; abundance: few; v_gene: TRBV27; j_gene: TRBJ1-6; CDR3aa: CASSLGGYNSPLHF; CDR3nt: TGTGCCAGCAGTTTAGGGGGTTATAATTCACCCCTCCACTTT
d_gene: TRBD1; abundance: NA; v_gene: TRBV6-5; j_gene: TRBJ1-2; CDR3aa: CASSTGTGLNYGYTF; CDR3nt: TGTGCCAGCAGTACGGGGACAGGCCTTAACTATGGCTACACCTTC
d_gene: NA; abundance: NA; v_gene: TRBV5-4; j_gene: TRBJ1-2; CDR3aa: CASAPGVAGYGYTF; CDR3nt: TGTGCCAGCGCTCCCGGAGTGGCGGGCTATGGCTACACCTTC
d_gene: NA; abundance: NA; v_gene: TRBV29-1; j_gene: TRBJ2-1; CDR3aa: CSVEGATRSSYNEQFF; CDR3nt: TGCAGCGTTGAAGGCGCTACCCGCAGCTCCTACAATGAGCAGTTCTTC
d_gene: TRBD2; abundance: NA; v_gene: TRBV5-1; j_gene: TRBJ2-2; CDR3aa: CASSPGLAGVSPTGELFF; CDR3nt: TGCGCCAGCAGCCCGGGACTAGCGGGAGTGAGTCCCACCGGGGAGCTGTTTTTT
d_gene: NA; abundance: NA; v_gene: TRBV30; j_gene: TRBJ2-7; CDR3aa: CAWSIRNEQYF; CDR3nt: TGTGCCTGGAGTATTAGGAACGAGCAGTACTTC
d_gene: NA; abundance: NA; v_gene: TRBV12-3/TRBV12-4; j_gene: TRBJ1-2; CDR3aa: CASRWTDTNYGYTF; CDR3nt: TGTGCCAGCAGGTGGACGGATACTAACTATGGCTACACCTTC
d_gene: NA; abundance: NA; v_gene: TRBV5-1; j_gene: TRBJ2-2; CDR3aa: CASSLDPHTGELFF; CDR3nt: TGCGCCAGCAGCTTGGATCCGCACACCGGGGAGCTGTTTTTT
d_gene: NA; abundance: once; v_gene: TRBV29-1; j_gene: TRBJ1-1; CDR3aa: CSVERGSTEAFF; CDR3nt: TGCAGCGTTGAGCGGGGCTCCACTGAAGCTTTCTTT
d_gene: NA; abundance: few; v_gene: TRBV20-1; j_gene: TRBJ2-1; CDR3aa: CSAREGGIDEQFF; CDR3nt: TGCAGTGCTAGAGAGGGCGGGATTGATGAGCAGTTCTTC
d_gene: TRBD1; abundance: few; v_gene: TRBV6-5; j_gene: TRBJ1-5; CDR3aa: CASSYSLETGYQPQHF; CDR3nt: TGTGCCAGCAGTTACTCCTTAGAGACAGGGTATCAGCCCCAGCATTTT
d_gene: NA; abundance: once; v_gene: TRBV9; j_gene: TRBJ2-1; CDR3aa: CASGLKTNEQFF; CDR3nt: TGTGCCAGCGGGTTAAAGACCAATGAGCAGTTCTTC
d_gene: NA; abundance: few; v_gene: TRBV20-1; j_gene: TRBJ2-7; CDR3aa: CSATDPLSGSSYEQYF; CDR3nt: TGCAGTGCTACCGACCCACTCTCCGGTTCTTCCTACGAGCAGTACTTC
d_gene: TRBD2; abundance: NA; v_gene: TRBV6-5; j_gene: TRBJ2-7; CDR3aa: CASSYSGGPSDEQYF; CDR3nt: TGTGCCAGCAGTTACTCGGGAGGGCCCTCGGACGAGCAGTACTTC
d_gene: NA; abundance: few; v_gene: TRBV4-3; j_gene: TRBJ2-7; CDR3aa: CASSQDTETRSYEQYF; CDR3nt: TGCGCCAGCAGCCAAGATACTGAGACTCGTTCCTACGAGCAGTACTTC
d_gene: NA; abundance: NA; v_gene: TRBV5-1; j_gene: TRBJ2-7; CDR3aa: CASSSTSSSYEQYF; CDR3nt: TGCGCCAGCAGCTCCACTTCGAGCTCCTACGAGCAGTACTTC
d_gene: TRBD1; abundance: NA; v_gene: TRBV7-9; j_gene: TRBJ2-7; CDR3aa: CASSLEGQGSGPEQYF; CDR3nt: TGTGCCAGCAGCTTAGAAGGACAGGGAAGCGGTCCCGAGCAGTACTTC
d_gene: TRBD2; abundance: NA; v_gene: TRBV28; j_gene: TRBJ2-1; CDR3aa: CASSLGFLGTSGRFLFF; CDR3nt: TGTGCCAGCAGTTTAGGTTTTCTTGGGACTAGCGGGAGATTCTTGTTCTTC
d_gene: TRBD1; abundance: few; v_gene: TRBV4-3; j_gene: TRBJ2-3; CDR3aa: CASSQDRQGARDTQYF; CDR3nt: TGCGCCAGCAGCCAAGATAGGCAGGGGGCGAGAGATACGCAGTATTTT
d_gene: TRBD2; abundance: NA; v_gene: TRBV28; j_gene: TRBJ2-3; CDR3aa: CASSSTLAESSTDTQYF; CDR3nt: TGTGCCAGCAGTTCAACACTAGCGGAATCCAGCACAGATACGCAGTATTTT
d_gene: TRBD2; abundance: NA; v_gene: TRBV6-5; j_gene: TRBJ2-1; CDR3aa: CATTSGLVGNEQFF; CDR3nt: TGTGCCACGACCTCGGGACTAGTCGGCAATGAGCAGTTCTTC
d_gene: TRBD1; abundance: NA; v_gene: TRBV7-9; j_gene: TRBJ1-1; CDR3aa: CASSTFLQGTTEAFF; CDR3nt: TGTGCCAGCAGCACTTTCTTACAGGGGACCACTGAAGCTTTCTTT
d_gene: TRBD2; abundance: few; v_gene: TRBV7-2; j_gene: TRBJ2-5; CDR3aa: CASSQDGGGTQYF; CDR3nt: TGTGCCAGCAGTCAGGACGGCGGGGGGACCCAGTACTTC
d_gene: NA; abundance: few; v_gene: TRBV5-6; j_gene: TRBJ2-7; CDR3aa: CASSLGSGTHEQYF; CDR3nt: TGTGCCAGCAGCTTGGGTTCGGGGACCCACGAGCAGTACTTC
d_gene: TRBD2; abundance: NA; v_gene: TRBV4-2; j_gene: TRBJ2-7; CDR3aa: CASRPREGSYEQYF; CDR3nt: TGTGCCAGCAGGCCCCGGGAGGGGTCCTACGAGCAGTACTTC
d_gene: TRBD1; abundance: NA; v_gene: TRBV3-1; j_gene: TRBJ2-7; CDR3aa: CASSQELGTASCEQYF; CDR3nt: TGTGCCAGCAGCCAAGAGTTGGGGACAGCCTCCTGCGAGCAGTACTTC
d_gene: NA; abundance: NA; v_gene: TRBV6-1; j_gene: TRBJ1-5; CDR3aa: CASSVEPGGNQPQHF; CDR3nt: TGTGCCAGCAGCGTAGAACCCGGGGGGAATCAGCCCCAGCATTTT